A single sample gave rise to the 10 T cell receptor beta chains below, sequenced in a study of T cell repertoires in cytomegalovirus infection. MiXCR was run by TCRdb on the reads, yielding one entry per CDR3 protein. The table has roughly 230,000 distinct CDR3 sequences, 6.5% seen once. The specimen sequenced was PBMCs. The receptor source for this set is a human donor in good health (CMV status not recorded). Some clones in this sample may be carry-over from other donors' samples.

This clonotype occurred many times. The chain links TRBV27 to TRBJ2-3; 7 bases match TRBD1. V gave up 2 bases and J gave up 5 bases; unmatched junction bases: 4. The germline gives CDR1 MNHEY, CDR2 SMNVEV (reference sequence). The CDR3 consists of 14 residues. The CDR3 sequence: CASSLGQVGDTQYF. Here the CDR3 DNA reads TGTGCCAGCAGTTTAGGACAGGTCGGAGATACGCAGTATTTT.

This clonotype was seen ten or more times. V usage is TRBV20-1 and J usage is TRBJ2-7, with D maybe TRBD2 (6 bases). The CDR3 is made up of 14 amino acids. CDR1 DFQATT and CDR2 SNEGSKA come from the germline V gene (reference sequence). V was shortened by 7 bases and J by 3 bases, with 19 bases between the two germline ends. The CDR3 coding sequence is TGCAGTGGTGAGGAGGGGTTCGGGGTCTACGAGCAGTACTTC. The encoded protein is CSGEEGFGVYEQYF.

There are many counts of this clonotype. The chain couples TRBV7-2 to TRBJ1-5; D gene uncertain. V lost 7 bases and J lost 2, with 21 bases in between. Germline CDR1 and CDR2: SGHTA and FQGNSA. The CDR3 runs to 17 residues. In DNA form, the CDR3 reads TGTGCCAGCACCCAACTCGGGAGGGTTGGGGGCAATCAGCCCCAGCATTTT. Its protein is CASTQLGRVGGNQPQHF.

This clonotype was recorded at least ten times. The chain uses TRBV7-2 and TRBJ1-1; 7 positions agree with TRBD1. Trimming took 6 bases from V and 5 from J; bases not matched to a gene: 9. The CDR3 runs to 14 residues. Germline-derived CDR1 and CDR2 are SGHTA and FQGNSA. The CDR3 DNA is TGTGCCAGCAGTTTTAGACAGGGACAGACTGAAGCTTTCTTT. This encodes CASSFRQGQTEAFF.

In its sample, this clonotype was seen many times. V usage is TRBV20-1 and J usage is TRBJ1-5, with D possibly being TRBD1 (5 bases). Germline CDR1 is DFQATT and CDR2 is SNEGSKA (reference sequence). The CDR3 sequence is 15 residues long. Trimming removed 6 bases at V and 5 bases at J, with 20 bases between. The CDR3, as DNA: TGCAGTGCCTTCGGTCCGCAGGGCCGGGATCAGCCCCAGCATTTT. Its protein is CSAFGPQGRDQPQHF.

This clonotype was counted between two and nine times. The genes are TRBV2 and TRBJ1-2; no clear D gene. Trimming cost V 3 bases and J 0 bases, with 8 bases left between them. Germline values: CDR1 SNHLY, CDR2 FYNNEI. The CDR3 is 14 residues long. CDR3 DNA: TGTGCCAGCAGTGATGGCGGTGCTAACTATGGCTACACCTTC. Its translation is CASSDGGANYGYTF.

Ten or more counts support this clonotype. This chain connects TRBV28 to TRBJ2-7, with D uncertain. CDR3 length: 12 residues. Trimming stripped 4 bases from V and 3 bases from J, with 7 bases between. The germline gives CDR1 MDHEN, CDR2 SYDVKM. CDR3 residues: CASSSQLYEQYF. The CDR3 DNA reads TGTGCCAGCAGTTCACAGCTCTACGAGCAGTACTTC.

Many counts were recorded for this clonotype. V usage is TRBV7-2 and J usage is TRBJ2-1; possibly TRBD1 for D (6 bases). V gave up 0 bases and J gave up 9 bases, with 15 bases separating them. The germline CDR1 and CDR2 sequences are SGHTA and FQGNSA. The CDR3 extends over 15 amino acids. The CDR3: CASSLAAEGVGEQFF. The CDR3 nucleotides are TGTGCCAGCAGCTTAGCGGCCGAGGGGGTGGGTGAGCAGTTCTTC.

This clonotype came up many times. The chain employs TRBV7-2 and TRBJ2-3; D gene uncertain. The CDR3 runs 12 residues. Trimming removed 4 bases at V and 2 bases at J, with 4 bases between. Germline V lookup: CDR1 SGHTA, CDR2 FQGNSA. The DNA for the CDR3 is TGTGCCAGCAGCTCCTACACAGATACGCAGTATTTT. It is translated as CASSSYTDTQYF.

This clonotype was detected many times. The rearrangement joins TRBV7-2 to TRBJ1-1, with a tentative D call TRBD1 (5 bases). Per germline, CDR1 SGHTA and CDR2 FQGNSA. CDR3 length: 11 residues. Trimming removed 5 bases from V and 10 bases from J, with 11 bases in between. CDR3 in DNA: TGTGCCAGCAGCGCCGGGGGTGTAGCTTTCTTT. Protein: CASSAGGVAFF. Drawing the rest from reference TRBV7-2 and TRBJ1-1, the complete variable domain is GAGVSQSPSNKVTEKGKDVELRCDPISGHTALYWYRQSLGQGLEFLIYFQGNSAPDKSGLPSDRFSAERTGGSVSTLTIQRTQQEDSAVYLCASSAGGVAFFGQGTRLTVV.